The source of this TCR beta chain is a study of cytotoxic CD8 clonotypes in ibrutinib-treated CLL. V lost 4 bases to trimming and J lost 0 bases, with 12 bases between them. CDR1 is SEHNR and CDR2 is FQNEAQ in the germline V gene (reference sequence). The CDR3 length is 15 residues. Findings and limits, study-wide: Baseline clonality exceeded age-matched healthy donors and tracked circulating CD8+ T-cell counts.

Regarding this clone: What it recognizes is unknown.

The method was immunoSEQ multiplex PCR; TCRdb's version includes in-frame clones alone and lacks a portion of them. Counted here are over 130,000 clones, 75% to 85% occurring once; the ten biggest clones make up roughly 7.6%. The specimen was PBMCs, collected after 36 months of ibrutinib treatment. The TCR comes from a human donor with chronic lymphocytic leukemia. The rearrangement links TRBV7-9 to TRBJ1-1, with D unresolved. The CDR3 protein is CASSSPAPMNTEAFF. The CDR3 nucleotides are TGTGCCAGCAGCTCACCAGCGCCTATGAACACTGAAGCTTTCTTT.